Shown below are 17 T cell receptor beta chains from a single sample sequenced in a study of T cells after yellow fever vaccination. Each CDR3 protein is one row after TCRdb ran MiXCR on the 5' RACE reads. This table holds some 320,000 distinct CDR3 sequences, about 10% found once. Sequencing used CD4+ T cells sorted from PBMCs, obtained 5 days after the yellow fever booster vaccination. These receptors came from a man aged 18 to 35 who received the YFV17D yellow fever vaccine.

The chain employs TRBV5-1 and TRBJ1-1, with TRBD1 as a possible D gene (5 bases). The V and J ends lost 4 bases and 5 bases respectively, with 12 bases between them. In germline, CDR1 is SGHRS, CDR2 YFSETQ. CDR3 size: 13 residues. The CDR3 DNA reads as TGCGCCAGCAGCGAGGGGTGGGGGACTGAAGCTTTCTTT. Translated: CASSEGWGTEAFF.

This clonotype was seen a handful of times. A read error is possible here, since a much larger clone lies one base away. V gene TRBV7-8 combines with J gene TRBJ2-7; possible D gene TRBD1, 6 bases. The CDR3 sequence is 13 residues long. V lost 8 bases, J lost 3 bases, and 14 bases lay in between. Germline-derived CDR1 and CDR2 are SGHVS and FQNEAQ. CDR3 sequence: CASGLDSLYEQYV. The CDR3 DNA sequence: TGTGCCAGCGGCCTGGACAGCCTCTACGAGCAGTACGTC.

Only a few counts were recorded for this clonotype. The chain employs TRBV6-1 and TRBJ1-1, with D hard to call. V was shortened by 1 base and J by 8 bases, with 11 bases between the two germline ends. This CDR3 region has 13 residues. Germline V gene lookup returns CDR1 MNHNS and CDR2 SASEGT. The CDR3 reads CASSEVVRREAFF. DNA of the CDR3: TGTGCCAGCAGTGAAGTGGTCCGGCGCGAAGCTTTCTTT.

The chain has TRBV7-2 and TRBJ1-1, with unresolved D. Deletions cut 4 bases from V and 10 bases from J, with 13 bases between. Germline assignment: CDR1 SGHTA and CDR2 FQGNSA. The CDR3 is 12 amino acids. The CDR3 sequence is CASSYLSGVAFF. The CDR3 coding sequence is TGTGCCAGCAGCTACCTGTCCGGGGTAGCTTTCTTT.

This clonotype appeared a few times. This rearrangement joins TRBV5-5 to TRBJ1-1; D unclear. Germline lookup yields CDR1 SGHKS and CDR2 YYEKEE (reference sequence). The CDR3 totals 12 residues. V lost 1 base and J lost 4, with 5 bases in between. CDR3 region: CASSLLRTEAFF. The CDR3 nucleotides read TGTGCCAGCAGCTTGCTCCGCACTGAAGCTTTCTTT.

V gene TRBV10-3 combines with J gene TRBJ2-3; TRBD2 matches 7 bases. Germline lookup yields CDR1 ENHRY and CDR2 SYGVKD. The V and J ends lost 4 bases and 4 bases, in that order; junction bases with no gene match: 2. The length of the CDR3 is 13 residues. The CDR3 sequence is CAISVTSSDTQYF. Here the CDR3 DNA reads TGTGCCATCAGTGTGACTAGCTCAGATACGCAGTATTTT.

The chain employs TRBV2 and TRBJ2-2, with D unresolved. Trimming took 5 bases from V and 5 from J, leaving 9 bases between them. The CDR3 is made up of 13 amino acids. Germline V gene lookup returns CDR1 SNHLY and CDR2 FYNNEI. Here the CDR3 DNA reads TGTGCCAGCAGTCTGGGGTGGACCGGGGAGCTGTTTTTT. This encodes CASSLGWTGELFF.

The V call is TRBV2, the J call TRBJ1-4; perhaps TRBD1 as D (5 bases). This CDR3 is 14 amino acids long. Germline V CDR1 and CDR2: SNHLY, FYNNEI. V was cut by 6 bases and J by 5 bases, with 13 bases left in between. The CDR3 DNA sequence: TGTGCCAGCAGAGCAGGGCTAGTCAATGAAAAACTGTTTTTT. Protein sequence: CASRAGLVNEKLFF. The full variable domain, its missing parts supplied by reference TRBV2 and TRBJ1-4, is EPEVTQTPSHQVTQMGQEVILRCVPISNHLYFYWYRQILGQKVEFLVSFYNNEISEKSEIFDDQFSVERPDGSNFTLKIRSTKLEDSAMYFCASRAGLVNEKLFFGSGTQLSVL.

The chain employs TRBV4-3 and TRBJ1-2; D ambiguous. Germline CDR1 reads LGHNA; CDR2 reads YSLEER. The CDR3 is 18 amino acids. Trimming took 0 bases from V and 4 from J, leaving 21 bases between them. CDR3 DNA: TGCGCCAGCAGCCAAGATCATTCGGCGGCAGGTGGGGTCTATGGCTACACCTTC. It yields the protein CASSQDHSAAGGVYGYTF.

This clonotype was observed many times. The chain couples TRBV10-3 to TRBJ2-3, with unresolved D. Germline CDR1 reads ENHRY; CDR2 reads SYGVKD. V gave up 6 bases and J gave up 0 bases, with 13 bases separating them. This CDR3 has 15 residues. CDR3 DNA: TGTGCCATCAGGAATTACCCGACGAGCACAGATACGCAGTATTTT. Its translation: CAIRNYPTSTDTQYF.

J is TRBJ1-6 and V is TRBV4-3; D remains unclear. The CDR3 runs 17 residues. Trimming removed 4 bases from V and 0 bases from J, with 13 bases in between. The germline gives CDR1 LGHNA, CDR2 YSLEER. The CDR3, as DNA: TGCGCCAGCAGCCCCGGCCTTCCCAGCTCCTATAATTCACCCCTCCACTTT. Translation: CASSPGLPSSYNSPLHF.

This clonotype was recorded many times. DNA of the CDR3: TGTGCCAGCACCGCAAAATGGAGCTACGAGCAGTACGTC. It codes for CASTAKWSYEQYV. J is TRBJ2-7 and V is TRBV2, with D uncertain. Germline-derived CDR1 and CDR2 are SNHLY and FYNNEI. The length of the CDR3 is 13 residues. V was pared by 7 bases and J by 3 bases, with 13 bases between.

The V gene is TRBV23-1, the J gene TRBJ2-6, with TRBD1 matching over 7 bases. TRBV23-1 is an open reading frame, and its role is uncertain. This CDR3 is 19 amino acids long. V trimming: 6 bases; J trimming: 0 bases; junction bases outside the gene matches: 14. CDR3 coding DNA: TGCGCCAGCAGCGTTCAGAGACAGGGCGAAGGCTCTGGGGCCAACGTCCTGACTTTC. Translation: CASSVQRQGEGSGANVLTF.

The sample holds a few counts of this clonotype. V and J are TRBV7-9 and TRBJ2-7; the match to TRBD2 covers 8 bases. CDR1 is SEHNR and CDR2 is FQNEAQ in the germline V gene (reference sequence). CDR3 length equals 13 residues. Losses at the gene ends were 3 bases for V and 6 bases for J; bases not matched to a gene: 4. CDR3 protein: CASSFRGGFEQYV. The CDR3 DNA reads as TGTGCCAGCAGCTTCCGGGGGGGTTTCGAGCAGTACGTC.

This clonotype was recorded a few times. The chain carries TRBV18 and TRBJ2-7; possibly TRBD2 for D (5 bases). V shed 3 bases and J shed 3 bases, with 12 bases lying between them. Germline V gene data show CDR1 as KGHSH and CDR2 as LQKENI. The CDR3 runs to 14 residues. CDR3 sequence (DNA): TGTGCCAGCTCACCGCCGAGGGCGTACTACGAGCAGTACTTC. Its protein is CASSPPRAYYEQYF.

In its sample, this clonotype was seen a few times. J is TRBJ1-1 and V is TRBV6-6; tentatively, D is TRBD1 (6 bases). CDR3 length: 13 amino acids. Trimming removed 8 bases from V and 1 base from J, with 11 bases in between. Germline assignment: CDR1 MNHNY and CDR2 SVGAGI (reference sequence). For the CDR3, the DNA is TGTGCCAGCGTGGGACATTCGAACACTGAAGCTTTCTTT. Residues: CASVGHSNTEAFF.

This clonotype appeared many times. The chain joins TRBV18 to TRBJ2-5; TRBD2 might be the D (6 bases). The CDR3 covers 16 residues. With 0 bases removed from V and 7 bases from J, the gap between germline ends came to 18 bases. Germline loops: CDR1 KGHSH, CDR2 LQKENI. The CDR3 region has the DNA TGTGCCAGCTCACCACCGAACGGGGGATCCGAGGGGACCCAGTACTTC. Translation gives CASSPPNGGSEGTQYF.